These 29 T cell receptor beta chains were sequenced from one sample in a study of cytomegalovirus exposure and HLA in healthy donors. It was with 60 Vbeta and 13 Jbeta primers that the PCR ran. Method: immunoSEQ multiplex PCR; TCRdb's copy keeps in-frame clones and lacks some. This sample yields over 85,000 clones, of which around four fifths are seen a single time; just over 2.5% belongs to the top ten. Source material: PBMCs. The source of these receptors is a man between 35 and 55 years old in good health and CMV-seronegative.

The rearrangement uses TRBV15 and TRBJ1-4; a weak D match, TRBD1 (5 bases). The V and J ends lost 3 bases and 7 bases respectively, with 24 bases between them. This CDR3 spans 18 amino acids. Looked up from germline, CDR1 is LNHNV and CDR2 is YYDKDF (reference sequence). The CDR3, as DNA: TGTGCCACCAGCAGGGCTACAGGCAGGAGGGGTTGGGGTGAAAAACTGTTTTTT. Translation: CATSRATGRRGWGEKLFF.

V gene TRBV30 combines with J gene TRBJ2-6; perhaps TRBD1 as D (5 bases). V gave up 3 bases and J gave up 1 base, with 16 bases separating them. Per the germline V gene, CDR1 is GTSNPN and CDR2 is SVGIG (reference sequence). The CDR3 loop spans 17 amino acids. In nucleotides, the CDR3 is TGTGCCTGGAGCCCAGGGCTCAAAGGATCTGGGGCCAACGTCCTGACTTTC. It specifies CAWSPGLKGSGANVLTF.

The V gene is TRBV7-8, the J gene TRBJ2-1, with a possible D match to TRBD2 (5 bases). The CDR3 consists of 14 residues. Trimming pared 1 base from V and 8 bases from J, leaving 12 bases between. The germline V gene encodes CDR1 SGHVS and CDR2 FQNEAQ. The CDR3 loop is CASSLGDDGDEQFF. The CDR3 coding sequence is TGTGCCAGCAGCTTAGGAGACGACGGGGATGAGCAGTTCTTC.

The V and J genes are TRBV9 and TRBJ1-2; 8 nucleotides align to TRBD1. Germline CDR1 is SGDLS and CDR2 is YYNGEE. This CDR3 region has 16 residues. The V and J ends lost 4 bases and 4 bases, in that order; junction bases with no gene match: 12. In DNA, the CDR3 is TGTGCCAGCAGCCCACAGGGGGGAGGGCTTACCTATGGCTACACCTTC. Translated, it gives CASSPQGGGLTYGYTF.

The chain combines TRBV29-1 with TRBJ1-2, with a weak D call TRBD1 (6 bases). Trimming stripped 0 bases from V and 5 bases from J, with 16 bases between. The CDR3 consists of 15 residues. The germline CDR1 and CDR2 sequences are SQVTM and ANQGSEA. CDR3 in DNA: TGCAGCGTTGAAGACCCCGGCAGGGGATGGTATGGCTACACCTTC. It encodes CSVEDPGRGWYGYTF.

CDR3 in amino acids: CASSPVRGWNGYTF. CDR3 nucleotide sequence: TGCGCCAGCAGCCCGGTAAGAGGGTGGAATGGCTACACCTTC. V usage is TRBV5-1 and J usage is TRBJ1-2; no firm D call. Germline lookup yields CDR1 SGHRS and CDR2 YFSETQ. CDR3 length: 14 residues. V lost 4 bases and J lost 6, with 16 bases in between.

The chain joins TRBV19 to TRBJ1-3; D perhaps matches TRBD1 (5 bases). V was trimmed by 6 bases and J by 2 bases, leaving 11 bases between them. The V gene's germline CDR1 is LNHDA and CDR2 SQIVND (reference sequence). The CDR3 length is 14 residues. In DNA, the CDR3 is TGTGCCAGTAGGGTGGGGACTGCTGGAAACACCATATATTTT. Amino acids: CASRVGTAGNTIYF.

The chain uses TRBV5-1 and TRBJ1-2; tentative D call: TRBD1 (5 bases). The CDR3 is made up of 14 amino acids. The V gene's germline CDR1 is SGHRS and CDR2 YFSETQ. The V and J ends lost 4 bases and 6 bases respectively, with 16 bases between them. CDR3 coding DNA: TGCGCCAGCAGCGAAGAACAGGTTGCGGATGGCTACACCTTC. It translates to CASSEEQVADGYTF.

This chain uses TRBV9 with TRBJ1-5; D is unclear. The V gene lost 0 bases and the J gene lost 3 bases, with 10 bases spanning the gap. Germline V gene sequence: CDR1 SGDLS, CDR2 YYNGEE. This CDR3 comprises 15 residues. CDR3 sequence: CASSVGASINQPQHF. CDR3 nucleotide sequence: TGTGCCAGCAGCGTAGGAGCCTCGATCAATCAGCCCCAGCATTTT.

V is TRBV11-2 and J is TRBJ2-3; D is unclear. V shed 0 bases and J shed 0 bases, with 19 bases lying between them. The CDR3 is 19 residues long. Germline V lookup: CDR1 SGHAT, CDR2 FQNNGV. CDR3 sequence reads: CASSLDSRESLGSTDTQYF. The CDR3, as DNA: TGTGCCAGCAGCTTAGATTCCCGAGAGAGCCTCGGGAGCACAGATACGCAGTATTTT. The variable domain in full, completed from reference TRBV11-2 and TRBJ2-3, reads EAGVAQSPRYKIIEKRQSVAFWCNPISGHATLYWYQQILGQGPKLLIQFQNNGVVDDSQLPKDRFSAERLKGVDSTLKIQPAKLEDSAVYLCASSLDSRESLGSTDTQYFGPGTRLTVL.

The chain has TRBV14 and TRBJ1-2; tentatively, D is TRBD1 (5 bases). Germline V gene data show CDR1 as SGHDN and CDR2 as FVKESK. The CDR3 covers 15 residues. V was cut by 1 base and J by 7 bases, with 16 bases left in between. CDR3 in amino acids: CASSQAGLAASGYTF. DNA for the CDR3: TGTGCCAGCAGCCAAGCAGGGTTGGCCGCCTCTGGCTACACCTTC.

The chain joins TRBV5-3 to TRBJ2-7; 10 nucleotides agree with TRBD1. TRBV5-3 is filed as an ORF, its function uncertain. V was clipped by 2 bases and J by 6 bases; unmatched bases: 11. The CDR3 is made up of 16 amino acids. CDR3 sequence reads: CARSLSVGTGVSEQYF. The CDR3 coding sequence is TGTGCCAGAAGCTTAAGCGTAGGGACAGGGGTCAGCGAGCAGTACTTC.

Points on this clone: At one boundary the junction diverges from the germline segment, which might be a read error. The CDR3 DNA reads TGTGCTAGCAGCCAGACAGGAGGCAGTGAAAAACTGTTTTTT. Protein sequence: CASSQTGGSEKLFF. The V gene is TRBV7-7, the J gene TRBJ1-4; tentatively, D is TRBD1 (6 bases). Germline V CDR1 and CDR2: SSHAT, FNYEAQ (reference sequence). The CDR3 length is 14 residues.

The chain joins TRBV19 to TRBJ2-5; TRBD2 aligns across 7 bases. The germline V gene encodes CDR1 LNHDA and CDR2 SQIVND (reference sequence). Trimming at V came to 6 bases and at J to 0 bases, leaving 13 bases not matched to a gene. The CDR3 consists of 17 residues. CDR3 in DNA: TGTGCCAGTAGAAACGCATGGCCTACTAGCGACCAAGAGACCCAGTACTTC. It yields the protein CASRNAWPTSDQETQYF.

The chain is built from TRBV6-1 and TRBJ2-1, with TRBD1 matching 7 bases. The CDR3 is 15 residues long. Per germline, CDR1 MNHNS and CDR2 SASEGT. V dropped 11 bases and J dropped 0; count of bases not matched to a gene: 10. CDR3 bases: TGTGCCGGACAAGGGGGCTTAAGCTCCTACAATGAGCAGTTCTTC. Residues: CAGQGGLSSYNEQFF.

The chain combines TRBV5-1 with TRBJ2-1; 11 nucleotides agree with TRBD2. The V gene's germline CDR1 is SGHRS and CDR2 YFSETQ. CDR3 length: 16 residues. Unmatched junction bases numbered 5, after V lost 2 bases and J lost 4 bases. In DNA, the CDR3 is TGCGCCAGCAGCTTCACCGGGACTAGCGGTTACAATGAGCAGTTCTTC. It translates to CASSFTGTSGYNEQFF.

CDR3 sequence reads: CASSFLPGGGPYDTQYF. CDR3 nucleotide sequence: TGTGCCAGCAGTTTCCTACCAGGTGGAGGGCCGTATGATACGCAGTATTTT. The V and J genes are TRBV27 and TRBJ2-3; a weak D match, TRBD2 (6 bases). This CDR3 is 17 amino acids long. The V gene lost 3 bases and the J gene lost 6 bases, with 22 bases spanning the gap. Germline values: CDR1 MNHEY, CDR2 SMNVEV (reference sequence).

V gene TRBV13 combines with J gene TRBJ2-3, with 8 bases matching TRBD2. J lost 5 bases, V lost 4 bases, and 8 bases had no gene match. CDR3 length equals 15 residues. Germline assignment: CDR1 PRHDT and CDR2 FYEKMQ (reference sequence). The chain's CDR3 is CASSWLGRGVDTQYF. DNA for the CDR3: TGTGCCAGCAGCTGGCTGGGGCGGGGGGTAGATACGCAGTATTTT.

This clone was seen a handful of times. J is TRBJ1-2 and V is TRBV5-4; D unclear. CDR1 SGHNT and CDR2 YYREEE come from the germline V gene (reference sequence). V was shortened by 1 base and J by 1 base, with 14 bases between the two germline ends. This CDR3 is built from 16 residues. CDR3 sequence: CASSLSQSLLNYGYTF. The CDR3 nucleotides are TGTGCCAGCAGCTTGTCACAGAGCCTACTTAACTATGGCTACACCTTC.

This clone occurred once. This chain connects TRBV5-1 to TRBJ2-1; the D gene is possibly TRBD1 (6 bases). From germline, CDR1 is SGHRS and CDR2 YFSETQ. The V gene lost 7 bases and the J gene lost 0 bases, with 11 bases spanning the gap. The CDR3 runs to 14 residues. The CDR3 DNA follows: TGCGCCAGCCAGGACAGCAGCTCCTACAATGAGCAGTTCTTC. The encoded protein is CASQDSSSYNEQFF.

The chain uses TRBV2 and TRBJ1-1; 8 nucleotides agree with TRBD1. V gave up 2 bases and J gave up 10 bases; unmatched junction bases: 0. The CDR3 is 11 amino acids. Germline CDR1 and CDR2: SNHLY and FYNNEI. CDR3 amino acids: CASSETGGAFF. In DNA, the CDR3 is TGTGCCAGCAGTGAAACAGGGGGAGCTTTCTTT.

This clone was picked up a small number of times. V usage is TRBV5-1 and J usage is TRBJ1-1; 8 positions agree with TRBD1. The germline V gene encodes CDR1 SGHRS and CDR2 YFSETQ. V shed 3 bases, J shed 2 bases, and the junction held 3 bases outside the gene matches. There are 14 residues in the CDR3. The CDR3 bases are TGCGCCAGCAGCTCCGGGACAGGAAACACTGAAGCTTTCTTT. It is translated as CASSSGTGNTEAFF.

CDR3 sequence reads: CASSLMGLAVETQYF. Written as DNA, the CDR3 is TGTGCCAGCAGCTTAATGGGACTAGCGGTAGAGACCCAGTACTTC. The chain employs TRBV7-8 and TRBJ2-5; 11 nucleotides align to TRBD2. Unmatched junction bases numbered 3, after V lost 2 bases and J lost 4 bases. The germline CDR1 and CDR2 sequences are SGHVS and FQNEAQ. The CDR3 loop spans 15 amino acids. The variable domain in full, completed from reference TRBV7-8 and TRBJ2-5, reads GAGVSQSPRYKVAKRGQDVALRCDPISGHVSLFWYQQALGQGPEFLTYFQNEAQLDKSGLPSDRFFAERPEGSVSTLKIQRTQQEDSAVYLCASSLMGLAVETQYFGPGTRLLVL.

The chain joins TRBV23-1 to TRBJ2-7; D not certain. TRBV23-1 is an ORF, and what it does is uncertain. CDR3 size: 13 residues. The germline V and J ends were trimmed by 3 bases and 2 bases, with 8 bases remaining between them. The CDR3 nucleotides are TGCGCCAGCAGTCAGCAGGCCCCCTACGAGCAGTACTTC. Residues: CASSQQAPYEQYF.

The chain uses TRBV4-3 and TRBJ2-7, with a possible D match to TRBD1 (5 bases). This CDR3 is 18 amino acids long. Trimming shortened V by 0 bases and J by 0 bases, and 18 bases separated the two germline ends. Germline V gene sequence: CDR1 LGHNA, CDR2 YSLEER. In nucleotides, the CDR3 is TGCGCCAGCAGCCAAGAGGTCCAGGGCCCCAACCTCTCCTACGAGCAGTACTTC. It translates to CASSQEVQGPNLSYEQYF.

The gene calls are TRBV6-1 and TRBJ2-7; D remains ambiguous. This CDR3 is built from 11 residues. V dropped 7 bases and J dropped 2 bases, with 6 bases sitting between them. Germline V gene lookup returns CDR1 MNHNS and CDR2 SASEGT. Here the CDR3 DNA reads TGTGCCAGCAAAGCGACCTACGAGCAGTACTTC. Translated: CASKATYEQYF.

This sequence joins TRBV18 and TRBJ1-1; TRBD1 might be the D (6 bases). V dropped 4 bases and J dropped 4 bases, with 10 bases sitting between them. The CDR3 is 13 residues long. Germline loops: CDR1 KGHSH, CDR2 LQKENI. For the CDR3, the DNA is TGTGCCAGCTCACACGGGGGGCCCACTGAAGCTTTCTTT. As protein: CASSHGGPTEAFF.

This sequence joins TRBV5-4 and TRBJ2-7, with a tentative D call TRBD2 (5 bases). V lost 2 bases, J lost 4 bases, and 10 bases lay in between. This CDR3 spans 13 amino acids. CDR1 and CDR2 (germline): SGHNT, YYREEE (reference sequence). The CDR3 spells CASSLGLVYEQYF. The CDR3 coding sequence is TGTGCCAGCAGCTTAGGACTCGTATACGAGCAGTACTTC.

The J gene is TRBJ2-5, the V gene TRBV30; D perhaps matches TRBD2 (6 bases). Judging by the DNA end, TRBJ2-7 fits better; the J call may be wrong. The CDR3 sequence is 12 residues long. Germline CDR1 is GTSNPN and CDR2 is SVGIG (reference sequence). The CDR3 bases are TGTGCCTGGAGTGGTAGCGGCTACGAGCAGTACTTC. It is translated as CAWSGSGYEQYF.